The clone carrying this TCR beta chain has a handful of counts. The sample belongs to a study of blood T cells in healthy people across ages. Together with a sample-barcoded 5' primer, a J-beta primer mix was included in a second PCR lasting roughly 6 to 12 cycles. TCRdb processed the 5' RACE reads anew with MiXCR; each CDR3 protein has one entry. The sample includes fewer than 600,000 distinct CDR3 sequences, approximately 26% of them seen just once. From germline, CDR1 is SGHTA and CDR2 FQGNSA. The CDR3 covers 12 residues. This sample was also put to use in a study of T cells of mothers and their children. According to that study: For each mother, over 9 million TCR beta CDR3 reads were obtained, and for each child, around 3.1 million.

The chain has TRBV7-2 and TRBJ2-5; the D gene is possibly TRBD2 (6 bases). The J call may be faulty, since TRBJ2-1 better matches the DNA end. The clonotype was recovered from a boy younger than 10 in good health. The sample comprised blood. CDR3 sequence reads: CASSSGRGEQFF. The CDR3 nucleotides are TGTGCCAGCAGCTCCGGCCGGGGGGAGCAGTTCTTC.